These T cell receptor beta chains were read from a single sample in a study of blood T cell repertoires in COVID-19. This table comes from immunoSEQ multiplex PCR, and its TCRdb copy is limited to in-frame clones, with some not included. The sample lists around 60,000 clones, 88% seen once, with around 3.6% in the top ten. Sequenced: peripheral blood. The origin of the receptors is a human donor in a cohort sampled during active COVID-19. The CDR3 runs from the conserved cysteine through the conserved F or W. The order of the fields is clone size, D gene, J gene, V gene, CDR3 DNA, CDR3 protein. The D gene is left open where the match is weak. Clone size is not always given. Where it is, it says once, few, many or a class for expanded clones.

NA | TRBD2 | TRBJ2-1 | TRBV6-5 | TGTGCCAGCAGGACGGCGCTAGCGGGGGGGTATGAGCAGTTCTTC | CASRTALAGGYEQFF
NA | TRBD2 | TRBJ2-3 | TRBV30 | TGTGCCTGGAGTGTATGGCGGGGGGGCCAGACAGATACGCAGTATTTT | CAWSVWRGGQTDTQYF
NA | NA | TRBJ2-1 | TRBV7-9 | TGTGCCAGCATGCCGGGGTACAATGAGCAGTTCTTC | CASMPGYNEQFF
NA | TRBD2 | TRBJ2-1 | TRBV7-2 | TGTGCCAGCAGCACACCGGGACTAGCGGGGGAGGGTGAGCAGTTCTTC | CASSTPGLAGEGEQFF
NA | TRBD1 | TRBJ2-7 | TRBV5-6 | TGTGCCAGCAGACCTGGGACAGGGACGGGGGAGCAGTACTTC | CASRPGTGTGEQYF
NA | TRBD2 | TRBJ2-1 | TRBV5-6 | TGTGCCAGCAGCTTGTACCTAGCGGGAGTGGTGGAGCAGTTCTTC | CASSLYLAGVVEQFF
once | NA | TRBJ2-5 | TRBV10-1 | TGCGCCAGCAGTCCCTTCGGACTGGCAAGGCGGCCGACCCAGTACTTC | CASSPFGLARRPTQYF
NA | NA | TRBJ1-3 | TRBV18 | TGTGCCAGCTCACCACCTCCGTCCGGGATTTCGAGAAACACCATATATTTT | CASSPPPSGISRNTIYF
few | NA | TRBJ1-5 | TRBV7-9 | TGTGCCAGCAGCTCCGGCCGGGCAGCTCTAGCCCCCCAGCATTTT | CASSSGRAALAPQHF
NA | TRBD2 | TRBJ2-3 | TRBV5-1 | TGCGCCAGCAGCACCTACCTAGCGGGAGGCTCAGATACGCAGTATTTT | CASSTYLAGGSDTQYF
NA | TRBD1 | TRBJ1-2 | TRBV29-1 | TGCAGCGTGGGGGACAGGGGGAACTATGGCTACACCTTC | CSVGDRGNYGYTF
NA | NA | TRBJ1-1 | TRBV5-4 | TGTGCCAGCAGCTTGATGGGACGGGGGACTGAAGCTTTCTTT | CASSLMGRGTEAFF
NA | TRBD1 | TRBJ2-7 | TRBV6-5 | TGTGCCAGCAGCCCGGGACAGGGATTTTCCGAGCAGTACTTC | CASSPGQGFSEQYF
NA | TRBD1 | TRBJ2-7 | TRBV5-6 | TGTGCCAGCAGCTCGTGGGACAGGTACGAGCAGTACTTC | CASSSWDRYEQYF
NA | NA | TRBJ2-7 | TRBV10-3 | TGTGCCATCAGTGAGCAGGGGATAGACAGAAAGCAGTACTTC | CAISEQGIDRKQYF
NA | NA | TRBJ1-1 | TRBV10-3 | TGTGCCATCAGTGAATGGGGGGGGAACACTGAAGCTTTCTTT | CAISEWGGNTEAFF
few | NA | TRBJ2-2 | TRBV4-2 | TGTGCCAGCAGCCAATCGAGTTTCGCGACCGGGGAGCTGTTTTTT | CASSQSSFATGELFF
NA | NA | TRBJ1-4 | TRBV27 | TGTGCCAGCAGTCCAAGGGGTTGGGCTAATGAAAAACTGTTTTTT | CASSPRGWANEKLFF
NA | TRBD2 | TRBJ2-1 | TRBV9 | TGTGCCAGCAGCGTAGAAGTAGCTAGCGGGAACAATGAGCAGTTCTTC | CASSVEVASGNNEQFF
NA | TRBD1 | TRBJ2-7 | TRBV4-1 | TGCGCCAGCAGCCAAGAACTCGGACAGGGCTACGAGCAGTACTTC | CASSQELGQGYEQYF
NA | NA | TRBJ1-1 | TRBV19 | TGTGCCAGTATCCCTCCCGCGAGGAAAGAAGCTTTCTTT | CASIPPARKEAFF
once | TRBD1 | TRBJ1-3 | TRBV5-1 | TGCGCCAGCAGTCGAACAGGGGCCGCCGGAAACACCATATATTTT | CASSRTGAAGNTIYF
NA | NA | TRBJ2-5 | TRBV7-9 | TGTGCCAGCAGCAGTGGTAACAAAGAGACCCAGTACTTC | CASSSGNKETQYF
NA | NA | TRBJ1-1 | TRBV4-3 | TGCGCCAGCAGCCAAACGGATATGACAGATTTGAACACTGAAGCTTTCTTT | CASSQTDMTDLNTEAFF
NA | NA | TRBJ1-2 | TRBV28 | TGTGCCAGCAGTTTCGTAAACTATGGCTACACCTTC | CASSFVNYGYTF
NA | TRBD1 | TRBJ2-5 | TRBV27 | TGTGCCAGCAGTATTTTCACAGGGGGCCACCAGTACTTC | CASSIFTGGHQYF
NA | TRBD1 | TRBJ1-2 | TRBV28 | TGTGCCAGCAGGGTGACAGGGCGATATCCCAATGGCTACACCTTC | CASRVTGRYPNGYTF
NA | NA | TRBJ1-1 | TRBV28 | TGTGCCAGCAGTTGGCGGACTGAAGCTTTCTTT | CASSWRTEAFF
once | NA | TRBJ1-1 | TRBV4-3 | TGCGCCAGCAGCCAAGACAGGGCCCTTCGTAGAGAAGCTTTCTTT | CASSQDRALRREAFF
NA | NA | TRBJ2-3 | TRBV28 | TGTGCCAGCAGTTCGGCAGATACGCAGTATTTT | CASSSADTQYF
NA | TRBD1 | TRBJ2-1 | TRBV6-2/TRBV6-3 | TGTGCCAGCAGTTATCAGGCAGGGGGCGTGATAGGTGAGCAGTTCTTC | CASSYQAGGVIGEQFF
NA | NA | TRBJ2-1 | TRBV4-1 | TGCGCCAGCAGCCCCGGCCTGCGGGGAAATGAGCAGTTCTTC | CASSPGLRGNEQFF
once | NA | TRBJ1-6 | TRBV9 | TGTGCCAGCAGCGTAGGGGGCAGGATCGGTCCACCCCTCCACTTT | CASSVGGRIGPPLHF
NA | NA | TRBJ2-7 | TRBV7-8 | TGTGCCTGCGGGGACGGCGCTTACGAGCAGTACTTC | CACGDGAYEQYF
NA | NA | TRBJ1-1 | TRBV18 | TGTGCCAGCTCTTTGCAGGCTGAAGCTTTCTTT | CASSLQAEAFF
NA | TRBD2 | TRBJ2-1 | TRBV5-4 | TGTGCCAGCAGTCAACTAGCGGGAGCGTACAATGAGCAGTTCTTC | CASSQLAGAYNEQFF
NA | NA | TRBJ1-5 | TRBV30 | TGTGCCTGGAGTGTTGCAGGGGCCGGAGGCCAGCCCCAGCATTTT | CAWSVAGAGGQPQHF
NA | NA | TRBJ2-7 | TRBV23-1 | TGCGCCAGCAGTCAGTCTTCCGGGGACGAGCAGTACTTC | CASSQSSGDEQYF
NA | TRBD2 | TRBJ2-1 | TRBV10-3 | TGTGCCATCAGTGCCTCCGGGACTAGCGGGGGTCCCGATGAGCAGTTCTTC | CAISASGTSGGPDEQFF
NA | NA | TRBJ2-7 | TRBV19 | TGTGCCAGTAGTATCCGGCAGGGTAACCCGTCCTTCCACGAGCAGTACTTC | CASSIRQGNPSFHEQYF
NA | TRBD2 | TRBJ2-7 | TRBV9 | TGTGCCAGCAGCGTAATGTTGCGGGAGACCTACTACGAGCAGTACTTC | CASSVMLRETYYEQYF
NA | NA | TRBJ2-3 | TRBV19 | TGTGCCAGTAGTGTTACAGGGTGGGGCACAGATACGCAGTATTTT | CASSVTGWGTDTQYF
NA | NA | TRBJ1-1 | TRBV7-2 | TGTGCCAGCAGCTTTACACGGAACACTGAAGCTTTCTTT | CASSFTRNTEAFF
once | NA | TRBJ1-1 | TRBV7-9 | TGTGCCAGCAGCTTGAGCGGCGGGAACACTGAAGCTTTCTTT | CASSLSGGNTEAFF
NA | NA | TRBJ1-1 | TRBV6-1 | TGTGCCAGCAGTGAATCATTGGGAGTGAACACTGAAGCTTTCTTT | CASSESLGVNTEAFF
NA | NA | TRBJ2-1 | TRBV28 | TGTGCCAGCAGTTTTGCGGCACACGTTTTCTACAATGAGCAGTTCTTC | CASSFAAHVFYNEQFF
NA | TRBD1 | TRBJ2-5 | TRBV3-1/TRBV3-2 | TGTGCCAGCAGCCCCCGACAGGGGCAGGAGACCCAGTACTTC | CASSPRQGQETQYF
NA | TRBD2 | TRBJ2-7 | TRBV7-6 | TGTGCCAGCAGCCCGGGGCCGACTAGCGGATACTCCTACGAGCAGTACTTC | CASSPGPTSGYSYEQYF
few | TRBD1 | TRBJ2-7 | TRBV19 | TGTGCCAGTTCCCCGGGACAGGGGGGCACTCAAGAGCAGTACTTC | CASSPGQGGTQEQYF
NA | TRBD1 | TRBJ1-2 | TRBV27 | TGTGCCAGCTGGACAGGCTACTATGGCTACACCTTC | CASWTGYYGYTF